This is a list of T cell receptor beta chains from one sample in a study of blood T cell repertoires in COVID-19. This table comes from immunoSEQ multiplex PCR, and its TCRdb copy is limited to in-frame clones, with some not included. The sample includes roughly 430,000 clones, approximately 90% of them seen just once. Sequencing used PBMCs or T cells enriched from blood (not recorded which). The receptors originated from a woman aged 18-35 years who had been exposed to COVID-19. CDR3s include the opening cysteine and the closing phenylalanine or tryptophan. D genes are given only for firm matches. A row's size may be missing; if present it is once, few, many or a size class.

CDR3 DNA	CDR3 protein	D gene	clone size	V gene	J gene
TGCAGCGTTGGACTAAACACAGATACGCAGTATTTT	CSVGLNTDTQYF	NA	NA	TRBV29-1	TRBJ2-3
TGCGCCAGCAGCGCACAGGATCCTGGGGCCAACGTCCTGACTTTC	CASSAQDPGANVLTF	NA	NA	TRBV5-1	TRBJ2-6
TGCGCCAGCGGTTTGAGGAACACCGGGGAGCTGTTTTTT	CASGLRNTGELFF	NA	NA	TRBV10-1	TRBJ2-2
TGCGCCAGCAGCCAAGATAGGCGGACAGGGGGCGGTGGGGCCAACGTCCTGACTTTC	CASSQDRRTGGGGANVLTF	TRBD1	NA	TRBV4-3	TRBJ2-6
TGTGCCAGCAGTTATAGGGGGAAGCATAATGAAGCTTTCTTT	CASSYRGKHNEAFF	NA	NA	TRBV6-5	TRBJ1-1
TGTGCCTGGAGGGACAGGGCATTGGGTGGCTACACCTTC	CAWRDRALGGYTF	TRBD1	NA	TRBV30	TRBJ1-2
TGTGCCAGCTCACAAGGACAGGGGGCGACCTACGAGCAGTACTTC	CASSQGQGATYEQYF	TRBD1	NA	TRBV18	TRBJ2-7
TGTGCCAGCAGTTACGGCCACAGGGGTAGCAATCAGCCCCAGCATTTT	CASSYGHRGSNQPQHF	TRBD1	NA	TRBV28	TRBJ1-5
TGTGCCAGCAGCAAATGCCAGGGAGGGTATGGCTACACCTTC	CASSKCQGGYGYTF	NA	NA	TRBV21-1	TRBJ1-2
TGTGCCAGCAGTTTATTCGGACTAGCGGGATACGAGCAGTACTTC	CASSLFGLAGYEQYF	TRBD2	few	TRBV28	TRBJ2-7
TGTGCCAGTAGTATCTCGGGTTTCCCGAACACTGAAGCTTTCTTT	CASSISGFPNTEAFF	NA	NA	TRBV19	TRBJ1-1
TGTGCCAGCAGGACTGGACAGGAGGTCTATGGCTACACCTTC	CASRTGQEVYGYTF	TRBD1	NA	TRBV5-6	TRBJ1-2
TGCGCCAGCAGCTTGGGCTACGAGTACAGGGAGCCGCCAGATACGCAGTATTTT	CASSLGYEYREPPDTQYF	NA	NA	TRBV5-1	TRBJ2-3
TGTGCCAGTAGTATGGGGCGGAGCTCTGGAAACACCATATATTTT	CASSMGRSSGNTIYF	NA	once	TRBV19	TRBJ1-3
TGTGCCAGCAGCGGACTTAGCGGGGGAGGGAACACAGATACGCAGTATTTT	CASSGLSGGGNTDTQYF	TRBD2	NA	TRBV9	TRBJ2-3
TGCGCCAGCAGCTCAGAAAAAGAGACCCAGTACTTC	CASSSEKETQYF	NA	once	TRBV5-1	TRBJ2-5
TGTGCCGGAGCGAACAGGGTTGGAGAGACCCAGTACTTC	CAGANRVGETQYF	NA	NA	TRBV6-5	TRBJ2-5
TGCGCCAGCAGCCTAACCGGGACAGGGTATAATTCACCCCTCCACTTT	CASSLTGTGYNSPLHF	TRBD1	once	TRBV5-1	TRBJ1-6
TGTGCCAGCAGTCCCGGACAGGGGATCTACGAGCAGTACTTC	CASSPGQGIYEQYF	TRBD1	NA	TRBV11-2	TRBJ2-7
TGTGCCAGCAGCGGGAGTTTTTCTGGAAACACCATATATTTT	CASSGSFSGNTIYF	NA	NA	TRBV5-6	TRBJ1-3
TGTGCCAGCAGCTCCGGGTTGAAAGAGACCCAGTACTTC	CASSSGLKETQYF	NA	NA	TRBV11-2	TRBJ2-5
TGCGCCAGCAGCTTGGAGGGGGCCTACGAGCAGTACTTC	CASSLEGAYEQYF	NA	NA	TRBV5-1	TRBJ2-7
TGTGCCAGCAGTCCTTCCGAAAACACCTACGAGCAGTACTTC	CASSPSENTYEQYF	NA	NA	TRBV7-9	TRBJ2-7
TGTGCCAGCAGTTTATACGGGGCCTACGAGCAGTACTTC	CASSLYGAYEQYF	NA	NA	TRBV28	TRBJ2-7
TGTGCCAGCAGCCCTTATAGCAATCAGCCCCAGCATTTT	CASSPYSNQPQHF	NA	NA	TRBV11-2	TRBJ1-5
TGTGCCAGCAGCACGCAGTTTTCCTACGAGCAGTACTTC	CASSTQFSYEQYF	NA	NA	TRBV7-6	TRBJ2-7
TGCGCCAGCGGGCTAGCGGGCCCTTCGAATGAGCAGTTCTTC	CASGLAGPSNEQFF	TRBD2	NA	TRBV5-1	TRBJ2-1
TGTGCCAGCACCTCAGGTGGCCAGCCCCAGCATTTT	CASTSGGQPQHF	NA	NA	TRBV28	TRBJ1-5
TGTGCCAGCAGAACTAGCGGGGGTCAAGAGACCCAGTACTTC	CASRTSGGQETQYF	TRBD2	NA	TRBV6-6	TRBJ2-5
TGTGCCATATCCCCTCAGGGACAGAATCAGCCCCAGCATTTT	CAISPQGQNQPQHF	TRBD1	NA	TRBV10-3	TRBJ1-5